This TCR beta chain was profiled in a study of Ad26.COV2.S vaccination and SARS-CoV-2 variants. Study background: Participants got Ad26.COV2.S intramuscularly, once or twice 56 days apart. Study results and caveats: Recipients of either vaccine or placebo displayed similar breadth of non-spike TCRs.

Profiled with immunoSEQ multiplex PCR; TCRdb holds only in-frame clones, not every one. The data contain approximately 410,000 clones, roughly 90% of them singletons. On this clone itself: What it recognizes is unknown.

Documented treatment: over 15 received Ad26.COV2.S at low or high dose, single or two shots; roughly five received placebo; per-sample allocation not given. Sampling was done on day 63 after the first vaccine or placebo injection. An Ad26 vector carrying the Wuhan-strain SARS-CoV-2 spike served as the vaccine. The source material was peripheral blood, sampled in a trial of Ad26.COV2.S vaccine versus placebo. This sequence was found in a person between 18 and 65 years old who received the Ad26.COV2.S COVID-19 vaccine or a placebo.

This chain's CDR3 is CAWGRTGVNEAFF. In nucleotides, the CDR3 is TGTGCCTGGGGACGGACAGGGGTAAATGAAGCTTTCTTT. The chain couples TRBV30 to TRBJ1-1; 9 bases match TRBD1. This CDR3 has 13 residues. V dropped 5 bases and J dropped 7; count of bases not matched to a gene: 8. Germline CDR1 reads GTSNPN; CDR2 reads SVGIG (reference sequence).